A selection of T cell receptor beta chains follows, all from one sample in a study of blood T cells in healthy people across ages. TCRdb re-derived calls from the 5' RACE reads in MiXCR, one entry per CDR3 protein. The sample holds roughly 1.4 million distinct CDR3 sequences; roughly 64% are singletons and the top ten take about 6.3%. The sample consisted of blood. All receptors derive from a man aged 18 to 30 in good health. Each CDR3 is given with its conserved first and last residue. Each record gives: J gene, clone size, D gene, V gene, CDR3 protein, CDR3 DNA. The D gene is left open where the match is weak. Clone size is given for some rows only: seen once, a few or many times, or a class if the clone is expanded.

>TRBJ2-1|NA|NA|TRBV12-3/TRBV12-4
CASSLSKGGEQFF
TGTGCCAGCAGTTTATCGAAGGGGGGTGAGCAGTTCTTC
>TRBJ2-3|few|NA|TRBV12-3/TRBV12-4
CASSPRIRGTSTDTQYF
TGTGCCAGCAGTCCCCGGATTCGGGGTACTAGCACAGATACGCAGTATTTT
>TRBJ2-7|NA|TRBD2|TRBV20-1
CSARDPRLAGKISYERYF
TGCAGTGCTAGAGATCCAAGACTAGCGGGGAAGATCTCCTACGAGCGGTACTTC
>TRBJ2-1|few|TRBD2|TRBV29-1
CSFTGTSSYNEQFF
TGCAGCTTTACCGGGACTAGCAGCTACAATGAGCAGTTCTTC
>TRBJ2-7|NA|TRBD1|TRBV7-2
CASSIGTDYTYEQYF
TGTGCCAGCAGCATCGGGACAGATTACACCTACGAGCAGTACTTC
>TRBJ2-3|NA|TRBD2|TRBV27
CASSALQTSGPDTQYF
TGTGCCAGCAGCGCCCTACAGACTAGCGGTCCAGATACGCAGTATTTT
>TRBJ2-7|many|TRBD2|TRBV6-2/TRBV6-3
CASSYSTAGGYEQYF
TGTGCCAGCAGTTACTCGACAGCGGGGGGGTACGAGCAGTACTTC
>TRBJ2-3|NA|NA|TRBV4-3
CASSQDGTGEGDTDTQYF
TGCGCCAGCAGCCAAGATGGTACAGGGGAGGGAGACACAGATACGCAGTATTTT
>TRBJ1-2|NA|NA|TRBV4-1
CASSRSPGTSRYGYTF
TGCGCCAGCAGCCGCAGTCCCGGGACATCGCGCTATGGCTACACCTTC
>TRBJ2-7|few|TRBD1|TRBV5-1
CASSTTGDYEQYF
TGCGCCAGCAGCACAACAGGGGACTACGAGCAGTACTTC
>TRBJ2-7|NA|TRBD2|TRBV25-1
CASSTSGRVDEQYF
TGTGCCAGCAGCACTAGCGGGAGAGTCGACGAGCAGTACTTC
>TRBJ2-5|once|NA|TRBV5-1
CASSTDREQETQYF
TGCGCCAGCAGCACCGACAGAGAGCAAGAGACCCAGTACTTC
>TRBJ2-7|few|TRBD1|TRBV10-1
CASNTGTGGSEQYF
TGCGCCAGCAATACCGGGACAGGGGGCTCCGAGCAGTACTTC
>TRBJ2-5|NA|NA|TRBV10-3
CAISESTGLEETQYF
TGTGCCATCAGTGAGTCGACGGGACTGGAAGAGACCCAGTACTTC
>TRBJ1-5|NA|NA|TRBV4-1
CASSQDQGGGNQPQHF
TGCGCCAGCAGCCAAGATCAAGGGGGGGGGAATCAGCCCCAGCATTTT
>TRBJ1-1|few|TRBD1|TRBV4-1
CASSHSQGQGWTEAFF
TGCGCCAGCAGCCACTCCCAGGGACAGGGATGGACTGAAGCTTTCTTT
>TRBJ1-2|NA|TRBD1|TRBV28
CASRTQGVVGYTF
TGTGCCAGCCGAACACAGGGGGTGGTTGGCTACACCTTC
>TRBJ2-7|few|NA|TRBV5-1
CASSLGLMYDYEQYF
TGCGCCAGCAGCTTGGGCCTTATGTACGACTACGAGCAGTACTTC
>TRBJ1-1|NA|NA|TRBV13
CASSLIGEVGFTEAFF
TGTGCCAGCAGCTTAATAGGGGAGGTTGGGTTCACTGAAGCTTTCTTT
>TRBJ1-5|NA|NA|TRBV3-1
CASSQDLQPQHF
TGTGCCAGCAGCCAAGATCTGCAGCCCCAGCATTTT
>TRBJ1-2|NA|NA|TRBV27
CASSGQGCGSGYTF
TGTGCCAGCAGTGGTCAGGGATGCGGGAGTGGCTACACCTTC
>TRBJ2-7|NA|TRBD1|TRBV4-1
CASSQERDRGFSQYF
TGCGCCAGCAGCCAAGAGAGAGACAGGGGATTTTCCCAGTACTTC
>TRBJ1-5|few|TRBD1|TRBV20-1
CSAVDRGFQPQHF
TGCAGTGCTGTTGACAGGGGGTTTCAGCCCCAGCATTTT
>TRBJ1-5|few|NA|TRBV6-2/TRBV6-3
CASSYSPGGDQPQHF
TGTGCCAGCAGTTACTCCCCCGGGGGCGATCAGCCCCAGCATTTT
>TRBJ2-6|few|NA|TRBV6-2/TRBV6-3
CASSPLLTGANVLTF
TGTGCCAGCAGCCCCCTGCTGACTGGGGCCAACGTCCTGACTTTC
>TRBJ2-2|few|NA|TRBV15
CATSRVFGQVGELFF
TGTGCCACCAGCAGAGTCTTCGGTCAAGTCGGGGAGCTGTTTTTT
>TRBJ2-3|NA|TRBD2|TRBV4-2
CASSQDTLGAGEAADTQYF
TGTGCCAGCAGCCAAGATACCTTAGGGGCGGGAGAGGCGGCCGATACGCAGTATTTT
>TRBJ2-1|NA|NA|TRBV10-1
CASSELATNEQFF
TGCGCCAGCAGTGAACTAGCTACTAATGAGCAGTTCTTC
>TRBJ2-2|once|NA|TRBV4-1
CASSPPRIAGELFF
TGCGCCAGCAGTCCTCCCCGGATAGCCGGGGAGCTGTTTTTT
>TRBJ2-7|NA|TRBD2|TRBV28
CASSLTSGRYEQYF
TGTGCCAGCAGTTTAACTAGCGGGAGGTACGAGCAGTACTTC
>TRBJ2-7|NA|NA|TRBV20-1
CSARAAIGRNEQYF
TGCAGTGCTAGAGCAGCTATCGGCCGAAACGAGCAGTACTTC
>TRBJ2-7|once|NA|TRBV3-1
CASSQVGPSYEQYF
TGTGCCAGCAGCCAAGTGGGCCCCTCCTACGAGCAGTACTTC
>TRBJ2-7|NA|NA|TRBV15
CATSRDRSFYEQYF
TGTGCCACCAGCAGAGACAGGTCTTTCTACGAGCAGTACTTC
>TRBJ2-5|NA|NA|TRBV20-1
CSAGLSKETQYF
TGCAGTGCCGGACTCTCCAAAGAGACCCAGTACTTC
>TRBJ2-7|NA|TRBD2|TRBV20-1
CSARAGPGTSGRYSYEQYF
TGCAGTGCTAGGGCCGGTCCCGGGACTAGCGGGAGGTACTCCTACGAGCAGTACTTC
>TRBJ2-3|NA|NA|TRBV29-1
CSVDYRSTDTQYF
TGCAGCGTTGATTACAGGAGCACAGATACGCAGTATTTT
>TRBJ2-5|NA|TRBD2|TRBV7-6
CASSLGRGDAQETQYF
TGTGCCAGCAGCTTAGGCCGGGGGGACGCTCAAGAGACCCAGTACTTC
>TRBJ1-2|NA|NA|TRBV7-8
CASSAWTDSNYGYTF
TGTGCCAGCAGCGCTTGGACAGACTCTAACTATGGCTACACCTTC
>TRBJ2-3|few|TRBD2|TRBV6-2/TRBV6-3
CASRKLIYSGTDPDTQYF
TGTGCCAGCAGAAAACTAATCTATAGCGGGACGGATCCCGATACGCAGTATTTT
>TRBJ2-1|NA|TRBD2|TRBV30
CAWSVRGGRLWNEQFF
TGTGCCTGGAGTGTACGGGGCGGGAGGTTATGGAATGAGCAGTTCTTC
>TRBJ2-3|NA|TRBD2|TRBV20-1
CSASSGAGSTDTQYF
TGCAGTGCTTCCTCGGGAGCGGGAAGCACAGATACGCAGTATTTT
>TRBJ2-7|NA|NA|TRBV7-9
CASSFWGSYNEQYF
TGTGCCAGCAGCTTTTGGGGCTCCTACAATGAGCAGTACTTC
>TRBJ2-1|NA|NA|TRBV27
CASSLLNVHNEQFF
TGTGCCAGCAGTTTATTGAACGTCCACAATGAGCAGTTCTTC
>TRBJ2-7|NA|NA|TRBV29-1
CSAEIASSYEQYF
TGCAGCGCCGAGATAGCGAGCTCCTACGAGCAGTACTTC
>TRBJ2-5|NA|NA|TRBV12-5
CASVDPGPETQYF
TGTGCTAGTGTTGATCCGGGACCGGAGACCCAGTACTTC
>TRBJ2-7|NA|TRBD1|TRBV6-5
CASSYGSGGSEQYF
TGTGCCAGCAGTTACGGGTCAGGGGGAAGCGAGCAGTACTTC
>TRBJ2-1|NA|TRBD1|TRBV2
CASGDSEEQFF
TGTGCCAGCGGGGACAGTGAGGAGCAGTTCTTC
>TRBJ2-1|few|TRBD2|TRBV2
CASSEALASGGPPKFF
TGTGCCAGCAGTGAAGCGCTTGCTAGCGGGGGGCCCCCTAAGTTCTTC
>TRBJ2-7|NA|NA|TRBV6-2/TRBV6-3
CASRGRTFANPSYEQYF
TGTGCCAGCAGGGGCAGGACCTTCGCCAACCCCTCCTACGAGCAGTACTTC
>TRBJ2-1|NA|NA|TRBV4-2
CASSQGGGTLRPNEQFF
TGTGCCAGCAGCCAGGGTGGGGGGACACTTCGGCCCAATGAGCAGTTCTTC
>TRBJ2-1|few|NA|TRBV24-1
CATSEDGNNEQFF
TGTGCCACCAGTGAGGACGGGAACAATGAGCAGTTCTTC
>TRBJ2-6|few|NA|TRBV9
CASSGGSSGANVLTF
TGTGCCAGCAGCGGGGGAAGCTCTGGGGCCAACGTCCTGACTTTC
>TRBJ2-7|NA|TRBD2|TRBV29-1
CSVELTSDNEQYF
TGCAGCGTTGAGCTTACTAGCGACAATGAGCAGTACTTC
>TRBJ2-7|few|NA|TRBV5-1
CASSVGRGSGTNYEQYF
TGCGCCAGCAGCGTTGGACGGGGTTCCGGAACGAACTACGAGCAGTACTTC
>TRBJ2-7|NA|TRBD2|TRBV28
CASSPRGGSTYEQYF
TGTGCCAGCAGCCCCCGGGGGGGGTCAACCTACGAGCAGTACTTC
>TRBJ2-1|NA|TRBD2|TRBV2
CASRAASGAYNEQFF
TGTGCCAGCAGAGCAGCTAGCGGGGCCTACAATGAGCAGTTCTTC
>TRBJ1-2|few|NA|TRBV29-1
CSVDSPGTYGYTF
TGCAGCGTAGATAGTCCAGGAACCTATGGCTACACCTTC
>TRBJ2-1|NA|NA|TRBV27
CASSPIPGPTGHEQFF
TGTGCCAGCAGTCCCATACCGGGCCCGACGGGACATGAGCAGTTCTTC
>TRBJ1-1|NA|NA|TRBV24-1
CATSDYPGLMNTEAFF
TGTGCCACCAGTGATTATCCAGGTCTTATGAACACTGAAGCTTTCTTT